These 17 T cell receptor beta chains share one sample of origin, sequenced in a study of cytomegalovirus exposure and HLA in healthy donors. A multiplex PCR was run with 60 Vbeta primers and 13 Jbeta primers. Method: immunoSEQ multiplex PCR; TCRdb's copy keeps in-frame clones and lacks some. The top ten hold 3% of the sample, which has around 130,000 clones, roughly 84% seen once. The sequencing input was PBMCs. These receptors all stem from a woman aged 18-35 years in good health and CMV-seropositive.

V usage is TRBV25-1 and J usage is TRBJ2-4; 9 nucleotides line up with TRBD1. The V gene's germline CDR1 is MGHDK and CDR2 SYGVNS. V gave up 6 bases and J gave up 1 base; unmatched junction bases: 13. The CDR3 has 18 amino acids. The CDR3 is CASSTGTGSGRAKNIQYF. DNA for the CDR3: TGTGCCAGCAGCACCGGGACAGGGTCGGGACGGGCCAAAAACATTCAGTACTTC.

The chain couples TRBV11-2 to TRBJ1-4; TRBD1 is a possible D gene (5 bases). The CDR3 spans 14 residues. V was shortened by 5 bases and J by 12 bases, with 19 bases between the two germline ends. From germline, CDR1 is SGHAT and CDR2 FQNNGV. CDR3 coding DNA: TGTGCCAGCAGCACCCCAGTCCTCGGGGGACAACTGTTTTTT. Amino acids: CASSTPVLGGQLFF.

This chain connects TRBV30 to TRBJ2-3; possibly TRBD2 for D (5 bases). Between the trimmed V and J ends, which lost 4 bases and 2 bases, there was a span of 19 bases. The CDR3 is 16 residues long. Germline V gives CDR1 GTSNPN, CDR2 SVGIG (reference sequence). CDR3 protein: CAWTSMGEPLTDTQYF. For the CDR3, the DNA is TGTGCCTGGACCTCTATGGGAGAACCACTCACAGATACGCAGTATTTT.

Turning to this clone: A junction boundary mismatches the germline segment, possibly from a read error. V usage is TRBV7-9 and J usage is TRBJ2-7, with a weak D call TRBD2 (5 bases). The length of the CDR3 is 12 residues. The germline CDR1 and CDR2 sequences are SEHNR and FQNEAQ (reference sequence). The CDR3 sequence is CSSSHQADEQYF. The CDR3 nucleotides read TGTTCCAGCAGCCACCAAGCGGACGAGCAGTACTTC. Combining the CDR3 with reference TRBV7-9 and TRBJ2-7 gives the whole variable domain DTGVSQNPRHKITKRGQNVTFRCDPISEHNRLYWYRQTLGQGPEFLTYFQNEAQLEKSRLLSDRFSAERPKGSFSTLEIQRTEQGDSAMYLCSSSHQADEQYFGPGTRLTVT.

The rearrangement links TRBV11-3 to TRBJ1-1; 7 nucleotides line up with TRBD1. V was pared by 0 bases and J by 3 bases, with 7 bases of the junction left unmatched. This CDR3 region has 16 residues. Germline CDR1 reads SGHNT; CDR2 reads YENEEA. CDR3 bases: TGTGCCAGCAGCTTAGATCCAGGGGGTCTGGACACTGAAGCTTTCTTT. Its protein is CASSLDPGGLDTEAFF.

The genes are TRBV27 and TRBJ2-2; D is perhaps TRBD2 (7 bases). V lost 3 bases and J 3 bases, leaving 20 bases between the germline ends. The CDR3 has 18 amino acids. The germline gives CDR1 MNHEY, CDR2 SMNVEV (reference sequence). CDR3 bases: TGTGCCAGCAGTTTTGGGCTCGTTGCGGGGGCTCACACCGGGGAGCTGTTTTTT. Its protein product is CASSFGLVAGAHTGELFF.

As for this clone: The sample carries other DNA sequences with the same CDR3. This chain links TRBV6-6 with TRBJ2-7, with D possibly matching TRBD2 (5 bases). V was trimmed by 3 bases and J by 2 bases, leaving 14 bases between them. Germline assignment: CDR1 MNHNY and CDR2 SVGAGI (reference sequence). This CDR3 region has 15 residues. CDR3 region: CASSYEWTGTYEQYF. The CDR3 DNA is TGTGCCAGCAGTTATGAATGGACGGGAACCTACGAGCAGTACTTC.

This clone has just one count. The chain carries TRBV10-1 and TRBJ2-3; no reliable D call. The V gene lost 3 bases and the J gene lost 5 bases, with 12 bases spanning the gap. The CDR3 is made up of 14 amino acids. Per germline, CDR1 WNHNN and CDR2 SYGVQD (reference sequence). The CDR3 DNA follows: TGCGCCAGCAGTGACTTTCGAACACGAGATACGCAGTATTTT. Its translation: CASSDFRTRDTQYF.

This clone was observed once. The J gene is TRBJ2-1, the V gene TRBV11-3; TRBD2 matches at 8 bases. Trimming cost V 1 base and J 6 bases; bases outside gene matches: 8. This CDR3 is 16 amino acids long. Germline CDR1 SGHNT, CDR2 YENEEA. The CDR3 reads CASSLVSGGGLNEQFF. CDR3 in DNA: TGTGCCAGCAGCTTAGTTTCGGGGGGGGGCCTCAATGAGCAGTTCTTC.

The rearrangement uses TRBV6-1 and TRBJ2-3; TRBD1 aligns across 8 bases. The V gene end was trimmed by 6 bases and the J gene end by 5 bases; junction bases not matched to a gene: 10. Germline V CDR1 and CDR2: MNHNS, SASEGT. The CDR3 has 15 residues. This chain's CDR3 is CASRRTGGREDTQYF. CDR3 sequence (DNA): TGTGCCAGCAGGAGAACAGGGGGTCGAGAAGATACGCAGTATTTT.

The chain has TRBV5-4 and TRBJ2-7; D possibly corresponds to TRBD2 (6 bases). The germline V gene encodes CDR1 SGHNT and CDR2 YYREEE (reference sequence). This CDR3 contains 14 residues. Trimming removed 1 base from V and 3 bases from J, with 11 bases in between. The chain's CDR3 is CASSLFSGVYEQYF. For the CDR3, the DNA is TGTGCCAGCAGCTTGTTTTCGGGGGTCTACGAGCAGTACTTC.

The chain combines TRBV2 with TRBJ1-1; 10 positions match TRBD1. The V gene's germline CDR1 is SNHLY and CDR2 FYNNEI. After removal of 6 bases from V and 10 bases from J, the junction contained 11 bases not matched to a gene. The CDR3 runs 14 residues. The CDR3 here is CASRARQGAGGAFF. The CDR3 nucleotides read TGTGCCAGCAGAGCCAGACAGGGGGCAGGGGGAGCTTTCTTT.

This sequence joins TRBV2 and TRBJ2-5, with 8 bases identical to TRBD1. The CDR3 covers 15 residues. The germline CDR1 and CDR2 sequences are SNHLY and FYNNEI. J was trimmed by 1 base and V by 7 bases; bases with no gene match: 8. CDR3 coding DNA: TGTGCCAGCAACTTGGACAGGGAGCTCCAAGAGACCCAGTACTTC. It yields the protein CASNLDRELQETQYF.

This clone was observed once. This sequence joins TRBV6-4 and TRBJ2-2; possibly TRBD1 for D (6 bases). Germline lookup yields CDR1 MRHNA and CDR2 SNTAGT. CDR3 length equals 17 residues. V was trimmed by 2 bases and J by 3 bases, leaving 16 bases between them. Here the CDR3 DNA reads TGTGCCAGCAGTGACCCAAAGGACAGCTCTGACACCGGGGAGCTGTTTTTT. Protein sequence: CASSDPKDSSDTGELFF.

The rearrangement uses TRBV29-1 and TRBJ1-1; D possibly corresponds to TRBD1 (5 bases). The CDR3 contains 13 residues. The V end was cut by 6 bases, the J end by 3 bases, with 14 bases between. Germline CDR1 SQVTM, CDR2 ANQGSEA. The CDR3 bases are TGCAGCGTAAGTCCCTGGGGGGACACTGAAGCTTTCTTT. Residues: CSVSPWGDTEAFF.

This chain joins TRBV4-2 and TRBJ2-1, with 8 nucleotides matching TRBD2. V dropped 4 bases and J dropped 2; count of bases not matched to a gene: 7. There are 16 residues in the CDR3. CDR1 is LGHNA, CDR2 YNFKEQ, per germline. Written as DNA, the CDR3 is TGTGCCAGCAGCCTGGGGAGCGGGGGCGCCTACAATGAGCAGTTCTTC. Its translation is CASSLGSGGAYNEQFF.

Written as DNA, the CDR3 is TGTGCCAGCTCACCAGGGAGGTTGAGTACGAACACTGAAGCTTTCTTT. It specifies CASSPGRLSTNTEAFF. The gene calls are TRBV18 and TRBJ1-1; D is uncertain. V dropped 2 bases and J dropped 1 base, with 14 bases sitting between them. Germline V gives CDR1 KGHSH, CDR2 LQKENI. The CDR3 sequence is 16 residues long.